The 5 T cell receptor beta chains below all came from one sample that was sequenced in a study of T-cell reconstitution after alpha-beta-depleted transplantation in children. This sample's TCRbeta library carried unique molecular identifier barcodes. From the PCR reads, TCRdb called clonotypes with MiXCR, one entry per CDR3 protein. The table lists 140,000 to 150,000 distinct CDR3 sequences, roughly 9% of them singletons, with approximately 18% in the top ten. The source was PBMCs, mostly from graft donor cells, collected 180 days after TCRalphabeta/CD19-depleted stem cell transplant. These receptor sequences come from a female patient between 2 and 10 years old who had a stem cell transplant for congenital amegakaryocytic thrombocytopenia, so the T cells may come from the graft donor.

This clonotype is a singleton in its sample. The chain combines TRBV4-3 with TRBJ1-2; TRBD1 agrees at 8 bases. Germline assignment: CDR1 LGHNA and CDR2 YSLEER. This CDR3 comprises 14 residues. The V gene end was trimmed by 4 bases and the J gene end by 4 bases; junction bases not matched to a gene: 5. DNA for the CDR3: TGCGCCAGCAGCCGAGACAGGGGTTCCTATGGCTACACCTTC. Protein: CASSRDRGSYGYTF.

The V gene is TRBV7-2, the J gene TRBJ1-5, with D maybe TRBD1 (5 bases). Trimming removed 1 base at V and 1 base at J, with 11 bases between. From germline, CDR1 is SGHTA and CDR2 FQGNSA. This CDR3 spans 16 amino acids. The CDR3 reads CASSLEVGESNQPQHF. The CDR3 DNA reads as TGTGCCAGCAGCTTAGAAGTAGGGGAAAGCAATCAGCCCCAGCATTTT.

This clonotype was detected ten times or more. The rearrangement joins TRBV7-6 to TRBJ2-7; TRBD1 matches 9 bases. This CDR3 has 14 amino acids. The germline V gene encodes CDR1 SGHVS and CDR2 FNYEAQ. The junction had 6 bases not matched to a gene; V was cut back by 5 bases and J by 4 bases. DNA of the CDR3: TGTGCCAGCAGCCCCCCGACAGGGGGTTACGAGCAGTACTTC. This gives the protein CASSPPTGGYEQYF.

This clonotype was picked up many times. The rearrangement uses TRBV20-1 and TRBJ1-1; D possibly corresponds to TRBD1 (5 bases). Trimming took 0 bases from V and 6 from J, leaving 14 bases between them. Germline-derived CDR1 and CDR2 are DFQATT and SNEGSKA (reference sequence). This CDR3 is built from 14 residues. In DNA form, the CDR3 reads TGCAGTGCTAGAGATCTTGGGGGTCTGGCTGAAGCTTTCTTT. Protein sequence: CSARDLGGLAEAFF.

The chain employs TRBV29-1 and TRBJ2-7, with D maybe TRBD2 (5 bases). The CDR3 extends over 10 amino acids. The V end was cut by 7 bases, the J end by 1 base, with 5 bases between. CDR1 and CDR2 (germline): SQVTM, ANQGSEA. The CDR3 DNA reads TGCAGCGCGGGATCCTACGAGCAGTACTTC. Encoded protein: CSAGSYEQYF.